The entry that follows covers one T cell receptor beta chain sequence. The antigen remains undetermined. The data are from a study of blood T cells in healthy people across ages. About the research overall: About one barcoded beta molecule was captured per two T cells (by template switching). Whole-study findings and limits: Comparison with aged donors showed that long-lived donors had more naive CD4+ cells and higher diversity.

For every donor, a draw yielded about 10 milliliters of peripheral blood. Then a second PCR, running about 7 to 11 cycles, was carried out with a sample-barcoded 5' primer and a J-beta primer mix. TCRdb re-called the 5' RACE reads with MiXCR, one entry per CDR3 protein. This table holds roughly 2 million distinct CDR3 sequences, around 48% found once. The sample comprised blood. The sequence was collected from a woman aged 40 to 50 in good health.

In nucleotides, the CDR3 is TGTGCCAGCAGTTTTAGTCCCTGGGGGGGCAATCAGCCCCAGCATTTT. This codes for CASSFSPWGGNQPQHF. The genes are TRBV28 and TRBJ1-5, with D maybe TRBD1 (5 bases). The CDR3 consists of 16 residues. The germline gives CDR1 MDHEN, CDR2 SYDVKM. Trimming removed 3 bases at V and 2 bases at J, with 14 bases between.